This TCR beta chain was profiled in a study of cytomegalovirus exposure and HLA in healthy donors. There are 13 residues in the CDR3. V gave up 0 bases and J gave up 7 bases, with 7 bases separating them. Germline V gives CDR1 KGHSH, CDR2 LQKENI. Primers for the PCR totalled 60 Vbeta and 13 Jbeta. Sequenced by immunoSEQ multiplex PCR; TCRdb stores in-frame clones only, minus some. The table includes about 130,000 clones, nearly 80% detected once. Notes on the study in general: Some TCR beta chains (around 180 of them) were listed as cytomegalovirus-associated.

On this clone itself: Its antigen is unknown.

This chain links TRBV18 with TRBJ2-1; no definite D call. Sequenced material: PBMCs. The receptor was derived from a man aged 30 to 39 in good health and CMV-seronegative. The chain's CDR3 is CASSPPSRNEQFF. The CDR3 DNA is TGTGCCAGCTCACCACCGTCTAGAAATGAGCAGTTCTTC.